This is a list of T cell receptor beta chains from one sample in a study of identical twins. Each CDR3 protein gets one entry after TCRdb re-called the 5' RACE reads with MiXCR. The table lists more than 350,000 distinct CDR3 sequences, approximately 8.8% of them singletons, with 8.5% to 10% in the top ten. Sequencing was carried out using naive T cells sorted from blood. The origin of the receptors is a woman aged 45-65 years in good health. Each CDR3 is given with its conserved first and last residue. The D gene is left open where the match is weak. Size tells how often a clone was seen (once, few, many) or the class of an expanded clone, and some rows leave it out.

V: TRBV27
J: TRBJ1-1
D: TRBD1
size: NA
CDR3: CASSLRGRIGRNTEAFF
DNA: TGTGCCAGCAGTTTAAGGGGGCGGATAGGTCGGAACACTGAAGCTTTCTTT

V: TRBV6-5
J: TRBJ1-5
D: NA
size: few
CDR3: CASSRREGAQPQHF
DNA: TGTGCCAGCAGTCGCCGGGAGGGCGCTCAGCCCCAGCATTTT

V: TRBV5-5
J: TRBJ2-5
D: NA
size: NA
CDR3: CASSLVWRGGTAEETQYF
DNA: TGTGCCAGCAGCTTGGTGTGGCGGGGTGGGACAGCGGAAGAGACCCAGTACTTC

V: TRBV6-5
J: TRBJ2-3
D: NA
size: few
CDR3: CASSYSMTLDTQYF
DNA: TGTGCCAGCAGTTACTCGATGACGCTAGATACGCAGTATTTT

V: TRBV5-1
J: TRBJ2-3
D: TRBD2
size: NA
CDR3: CASSLRPGGSDTQYF
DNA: TGCGCCAGCAGCTTGCGCCCGGGGGGATCAGATACGCAGTATTTT

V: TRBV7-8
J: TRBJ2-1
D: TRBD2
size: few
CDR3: CASSNRDYLNNEQFF
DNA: TGTGCCAGCAGCAACCGGGACTACCTCAACAATGAGCAGTTCTTC

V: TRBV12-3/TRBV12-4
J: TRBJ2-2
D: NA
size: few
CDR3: CASSLGGGGELFF
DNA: TGTGCCAGCAGTTTAGGGGGCGGCGGGGAGCTGTTTTTT

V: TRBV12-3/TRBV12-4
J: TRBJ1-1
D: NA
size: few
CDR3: CASRRVDIGFEAFF
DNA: TGTGCCAGCAGACGAGTGGACATCGGTTTTGAAGCTTTCTTT

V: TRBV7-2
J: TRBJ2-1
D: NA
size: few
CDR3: CASSLEGWADNEQFF
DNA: TGTGCCAGCAGCTTAGAGGGTTGGGCCGACAATGAGCAGTTCTTC

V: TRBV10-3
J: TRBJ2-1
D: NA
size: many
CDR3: CATTTDRYEQFF
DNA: TGTGCCACCACGACAGACAGATATGAGCAGTTCTTC

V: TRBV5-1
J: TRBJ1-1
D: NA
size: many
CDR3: CASSSDVNTEAFF
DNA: TGCGCCAGCAGCTCTGACGTGAACACTGAAGCTTTCTTT

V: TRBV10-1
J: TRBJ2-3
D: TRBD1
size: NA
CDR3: CASTKQGVLDTQYF
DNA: TGCGCCAGCACCAAACAGGGGGTCCTTGATACGCAGTATTTT

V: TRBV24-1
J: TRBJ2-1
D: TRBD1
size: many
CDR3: CATSSGTGAYNEQFF
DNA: TGTGCCACCAGTTCCGGGACAGGGGCCTACAATGAGCAGTTCTTC

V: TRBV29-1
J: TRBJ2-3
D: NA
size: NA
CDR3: CSVEDYRRARTQYF
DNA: TGCAGCGTTGAAGATTATAGGAGGGCGAGAACGCAGTATTTT

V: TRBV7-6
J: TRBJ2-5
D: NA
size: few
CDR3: CASRAGGETQYF
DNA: TGTGCCAGCAGGGCCGGAGGAGAGACCCAGTACTTC

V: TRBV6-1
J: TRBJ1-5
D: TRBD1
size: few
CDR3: CASSERQGFNQPQHF
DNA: TGTGCCAGCAGTGAACGACAGGGGTTCAATCAGCCCCAGCATTTT

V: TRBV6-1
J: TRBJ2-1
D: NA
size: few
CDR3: CASLYYNEQFF
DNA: TGTGCCAGCCTATATTACAATGAGCAGTTCTTC